This T cell receptor (beta chain) was captured in a study of control samples from healthy donors and cancer patients. Clones were sequenced by immunoSEQ multiplex PCR, and TCRdb holds only the in-frame ones, with some missing. The sample includes over 150,000 clones, more than 90% of them seen just once. V lost 5 bases to trimming and J lost 4 bases, with 17 bases between them. This CDR3 is 16 amino acids long. Germline-derived CDR1 and CDR2 are PRHDT and FYEKMQ (reference sequence). The chain links TRBV13 to TRBJ2-2; a possible D gene is TRBD2 (5 bases). The source is a young man in good health. The sequenced material came from blood. CDR3 region: CASSPAGGRPTGELFF. In nucleotides, the CDR3 is TGTGCCAGCAGCCCCGCTGGAGGCAGGCCCACCGGGGAGCTGTTTTTT.